This T cell receptor (beta chain) was found in a study of identical twins. Whole-study findings and limits: Not following the same donors, the study drew its conclusions from cross-sectional statistical analysis. Carriage of fewer insertions was seen in abundant cord blood beta clonotypes, whereas memory repertoires showed none. Twin-shared out-of-frame alpha sequences showed excess low generation probability.

In regard to this clonotype: The antigen is undetermined.

With no exceptions, donors were healthy Caucasians. MiXCR, run by TCRdb on the 5' RACE reads, gives a single entry per CDR3 protein. The repertoire holds under 1 million distinct CDR3 sequences, with roughly 12% as singletons. Trimming removed 7 bases from V and 5 bases from J; junction bases left unmatched: 4. The CDR3 extends over 13 amino acids. Germline CDR1 is ENHRY and CDR2 is SYGVKD. These data were also filed under a second study, of yellow fever vaccine responses in identical twins.

The sequence was obtained from a woman under 30 in good health. This chain joins TRBV10-3 and TRBJ2-1; 8 bases line up with TRBD2. The sequenced sample consisted of PBMCs. In DNA, the CDR3 is TGTGCCATCACCCCCGGGGGGGACAATGAGCAGTTCTTC. The encoded protein is CAITPGGDNEQFF.